One and the same sample provided the 14 T cell receptor beta chains below, sequenced in a study of cytomegalovirus exposure and HLA in healthy donors (TCRdb year 2017). Library method: the immunoSEQ multiplex PCR assay. A mixture of 60 forward primers for TCR Vbeta segments and 13 reverse primers for TCR Jbeta segments was used in the multiplex PCR. The clones in this table, taken by TCRdb from immuneACCESS, are in-frame only. Not every clone is retained; where verified, under half of the shortfall comes from an unresolved V gene, and the cause of the rest is unknown. Within this sample are roughly 250,000 clones, with roughly 86% of them counted one time only. Of the sample, about 2% falls within the top ten clones. Source material: PBMCs. These receptors were collected from a woman aged 40 to 50 in good health and CMV-seropositive.

V is TRBV9 and J is TRBJ2-3, with D possibly TRBD1 on 6 matching bases. The germline V and J ends were trimmed by 2 bases and 3 bases, with 13 bases remaining between them. CDR3 length: 15 amino acids. Germline V gives CDR1 SGDLS, CDR2 YYNGEE. CDR3 protein: CASSVYTGMTDTQYF. The CDR3, as DNA: TGTGCCAGCAGCGTCTACACAGGGATGACAGATACGCAGTATTTT.

This clone was observed a handful of times. J is TRBJ2-1 and V is TRBV6-4; 10 nucleotides line up with TRBD2. Germline CDR1 and CDR2: MRHNA and SNTAGT. After removal of 0 bases from V and 4 bases from J, the junction contained 0 bases not matched to a gene. The CDR3 extends over 15 amino acids. The CDR3 loop reads CASSDSAGGYNEQFF. The CDR3, as DNA: TGTGCCAGCAGTGACTCAGCGGGAGGGTACAATGAGCAGTTCTTC.

The chain carries TRBV4-3 and TRBJ1-2; D unclear. This CDR3 region has 12 residues. Germline V gene sequence: CDR1 LGHNA, CDR2 YSLEER. The V and J ends lost 5 bases and 5 bases respectively, with 9 bases between them. The CDR3 nucleotides read TGCGCCAGCAGCACGCGGGGATATGGCTACACCTTC. Translated, it gives CASSTRGYGYTF.

This clone was observed once. The chain carries TRBV4-3 and TRBJ2-5, with D possibly matching TRBD1 (6 bases). V gave up 1 base and J gave up 2 bases, with 17 bases separating them. The CDR3 loop spans 17 amino acids. Germline CDR1 reads LGHNA; CDR2 reads YSLEER. The CDR3 spells CASSQAFGVGGQETQYF. CDR3 DNA: TGCGCCAGCAGCCAAGCATTTGGGGTAGGGGGACAAGAGACCCAGTACTTC.

The chain employs TRBV6-5 and TRBJ2-7, with 9 bases that match TRBD1. Germline V CDR1 and CDR2: MNHEY, SVGAGI. The V gene end was trimmed by 6 bases and the J gene end by 3 bases; junction bases not matched to a gene: 9. The CDR3 has 15 residues. The CDR3 loop reads CASSGRAGQGYEQYF. The CDR3 DNA sequence: TGTGCCAGCAGCGGACGGGCGGGACAGGGCTACGAGCAGTACTTC.

This clone was counted a few times. The V and J genes are TRBV2 and TRBJ2-7; tentatively, D is TRBD2 (6 bases). This CDR3 has 13 residues. Between the trimmed V and J ends, which lost 8 bases and 4 bases, there was a span of 15 bases. Germline V gene lookup returns CDR1 SNHLY and CDR2 FYNNEI. This chain's CDR3 is CASGRGLDYEQYF. The CDR3 bases are TGTGCCAGCGGTAGGGGACTCGATTACGAGCAGTACTTC.

The chain recombines TRBV10-3 with TRBJ1-2; D is undetermined. Germline V lookup: CDR1 ENHRY, CDR2 SYGVKD. CDR3 length: 13 residues. Trimming took 7 bases from V and 2 from J, leaving 11 bases between them. CDR3 DNA sequence: TGTGCCATCACTGGCGGAATGAACTATGGCTACACCTTC. It encodes CAITGGMNYGYTF.

The V gene is TRBV6-4, the J gene TRBJ2-1; 8 bases are a match to TRBD2. The CDR3 loop spans 15 amino acids. V was clipped by 0 bases and J by 8 bases; unmatched bases: 6. The germline V gene has CDR1 MRHNA and CDR2 SNTAGT. The CDR3 region is CASSDSIGRAHEQFF. Written as DNA, the CDR3 is TGTGCCAGCAGTGACTCGATCGGGAGGGCCCATGAGCAGTTCTTC.

This sequence joins TRBV10-3 and TRBJ1-5; 8 bases are a match to TRBD1. Germline CDR1 and CDR2: ENHRY and SYGVKD. The CDR3 runs to 14 residues. The V and J ends lost 4 bases and 5 bases, in that order; junction bases with no gene match: 4. Here the CDR3 DNA reads TGTGCCATCAGTGCCCAGGGGGCCGATCAGCCCCAGCATTTT. This sequence encodes CAISAQGADQPQHF.

This clone has just one count. The chain has TRBV5-1 and TRBJ2-3; perhaps TRBD1 as D (6 bases). CDR3 length: 16 amino acids. Germline assignment: CDR1 SGHRS and CDR2 YFSETQ. Trimming shortened V by 3 bases and J by 0 bases, and 14 bases separated the two germline ends. The CDR3 is CASSSGTLTSTDTQYF. As DNA, the CDR3 is TGCGCCAGCAGCTCTGGGACATTAACTAGCACAGATACGCAGTATTTT.

This rearrangement joins TRBV28 to TRBJ1-5; 9 nucleotides align to TRBD1. Germline CDR1 reads MDHEN; CDR2 reads SYDVKM. The CDR3 totals 15 residues. Trimming took 4 bases from V and 4 from J; bases not matched to a gene: 5. CDR3 bases: TGTGCCAGCAGTTCCCCCGGGACAGGGAATCAGCCCCAGCATTTT. Its translation: CASSSPGTGNQPQHF.

This clone was seen more than once but under ten times. V is TRBV10-3 and J is TRBJ1-1, with TRBD1 matching over 7 bases. CDR1 and CDR2 from the germline V gene are ENHRY and SYGVKD. This CDR3 has 14 amino acids. Trimming at V came to 10 bases and at J to 5 bases, leaving 13 bases not matched to a gene. The DNA of the CDR3 is TGTGCCACCAGGGGGGGGGCCGAAGGTACTGAAGCTTTCTTT. It encodes CATRGGAEGTEAFF.

The chain uses TRBV7-2 and TRBJ2-5; tentatively, D is TRBD2 (5 bases). The germline V and J ends were trimmed by 6 bases and 1 base, with 12 bases remaining between them. Looked up from germline, CDR1 is SGHTA and CDR2 is FQGNSA. The CDR3 loop spans 14 amino acids. CDR3 sequence (DNA): TGTGCCAGCAGAATAGTGGACTTCCAAGAGACCCAGTACTTC. Its translation is CASRIVDFQETQYF. The variable domain in full, completed from reference TRBV7-2 and TRBJ2-5, reads GAGVSQSPSNKVTEKGKDVELRCDPISGHTALYWYRQSLGQGLEFLIYFQGNSAPDKSGLPSDRFSAERTGGSVSTLTIQRTQQEDSAVYLCASRIVDFQETQYFGPGTRLLVL.

The chain employs TRBV4-2 and TRBJ2-1, with D tentatively TRBD1 (6 bases). V was trimmed by 3 bases and J by 0 bases, leaving 15 bases between them. The V gene's germline CDR1 is LGHNA and CDR2 YNFKEQ. The CDR3 covers 17 residues. This CDR3 is CASSQRQDASSYNEQFF. The CDR3 nucleotides read TGTGCCAGCAGCCAGCGACAGGACGCGAGCTCCTACAATGAGCAGTTCTTC.